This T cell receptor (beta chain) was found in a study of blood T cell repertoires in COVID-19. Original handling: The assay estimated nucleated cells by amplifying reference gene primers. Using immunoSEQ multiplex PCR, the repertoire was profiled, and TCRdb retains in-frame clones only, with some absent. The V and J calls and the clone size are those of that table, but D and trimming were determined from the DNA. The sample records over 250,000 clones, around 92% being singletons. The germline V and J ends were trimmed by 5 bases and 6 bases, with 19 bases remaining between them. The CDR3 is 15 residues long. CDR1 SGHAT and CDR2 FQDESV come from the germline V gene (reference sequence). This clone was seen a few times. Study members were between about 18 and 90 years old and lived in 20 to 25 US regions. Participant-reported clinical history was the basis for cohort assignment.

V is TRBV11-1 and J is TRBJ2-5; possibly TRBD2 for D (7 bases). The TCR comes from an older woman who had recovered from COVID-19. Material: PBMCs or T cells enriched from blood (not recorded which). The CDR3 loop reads CASSLQGGAEKTQYF. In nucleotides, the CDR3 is TGTGCCAGCAGCCTTCAAGGGGGGGCCGAGAAGACCCAGTACTTC.